Described below is a single T cell receptor (beta chain) sequence and its context. This entry comes from a study of cytomegalovirus exposure and HLA in healthy donors. Clones were read by immunoSEQ multiplex PCR, and TCRdb kept only the in-frame ones, dropping some. Here the sample spans 60,000 to 80,000 clones, around 94% being singletons. There are 12 residues in the CDR3. Trimming shortened V by 6 bases and J by 4 bases, and 9 bases separated the two germline ends. CDR1 LNHDA and CDR2 SQIVND come from the germline V gene (reference sequence). The donors formed part of the approximately 120-subject validation cohort, distinct from the roughly 700-subject first cohort.

The sample consisted of PBMCs. The chain carries TRBV19 and TRBJ1-2; weak D call: TRBD1 (6 bases). The sequence was collected from a woman aged 18-30 years in good health and CMV-seropositive. CDR3 sequence reads: CASRETGYGYTF. CDR3 in DNA: TGTGCCAGTAGGGAGACAGGCTATGGCTACACCTTC.